This T cell receptor beta chain comes out of a study of blood T cell repertoires in COVID-19. Method: immunoSEQ multiplex PCR; TCRdb's copy keeps in-frame clones and lacks some. The sample contains about 70,000 clones, about 80% of which appear only once. This CDR3 has 16 residues. Looked up from germline, CDR1 is MDHEN and CDR2 is SYDVKM. V lost 3 bases to trimming and J lost 5 bases; unmatched junction nucleotides: 6. This chain joins TRBV28 and TRBJ2-2, with 10 bases identical to TRBD2. The sequenced material came from peripheral blood. This receptor was obtained from a man younger than 40 with COVID-19, enrolled during active disease. As DNA, the CDR3 is TGTGCCAGCAGTTTTCTTCTGACTAGCGGGACCGGGGAGCTGTTTTTT. It translates to CASSFLLTSGTGELFF.